This T cell receptor (beta chain) was captured by sequencing in a study of technical replicates of blood from a handful of donors. The method was immunoSEQ multiplex PCR; TCRdb's version includes in-frame clones alone and lacks a portion of them. The sample includes some 93,000 clones, around 96% of them seen just once. With 5 bases clipped from V and 0 bases from J, the junction kept 5 bases outside the gene matches. CDR1 is MNHNS, CDR2 SASEGT, per germline. This CDR3 comprises 15 residues. The chain links TRBV6-1 to TRBJ2-7; 9 nucleotides match TRBD2. Sequenced material: T cells isolated from PBMCs. This TCR was sampled from a human donor in good health. For the CDR3, the DNA is TGTGCCAGCAGTAGTAGCGGGAGAATCTCCTACGAGCAGTACTTC. Translated: CASSSSGRISYEQYF.